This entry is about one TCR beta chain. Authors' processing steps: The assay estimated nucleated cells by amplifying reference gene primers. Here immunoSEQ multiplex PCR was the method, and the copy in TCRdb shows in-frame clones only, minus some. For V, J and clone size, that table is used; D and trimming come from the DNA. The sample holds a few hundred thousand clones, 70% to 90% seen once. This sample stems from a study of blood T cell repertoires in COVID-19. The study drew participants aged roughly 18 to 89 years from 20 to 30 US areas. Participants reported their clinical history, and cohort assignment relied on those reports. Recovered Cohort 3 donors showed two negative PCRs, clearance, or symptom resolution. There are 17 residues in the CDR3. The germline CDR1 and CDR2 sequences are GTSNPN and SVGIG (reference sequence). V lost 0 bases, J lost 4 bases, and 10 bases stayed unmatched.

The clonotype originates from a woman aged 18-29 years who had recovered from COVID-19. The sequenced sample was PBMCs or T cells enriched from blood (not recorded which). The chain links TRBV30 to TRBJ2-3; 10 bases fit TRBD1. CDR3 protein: CAWSVGRQGAWPDTQYF. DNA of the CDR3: TGTGCCTGGAGTGTGGGACGACAGGGGGCTTGGCCAGATACGCAGTATTTT.